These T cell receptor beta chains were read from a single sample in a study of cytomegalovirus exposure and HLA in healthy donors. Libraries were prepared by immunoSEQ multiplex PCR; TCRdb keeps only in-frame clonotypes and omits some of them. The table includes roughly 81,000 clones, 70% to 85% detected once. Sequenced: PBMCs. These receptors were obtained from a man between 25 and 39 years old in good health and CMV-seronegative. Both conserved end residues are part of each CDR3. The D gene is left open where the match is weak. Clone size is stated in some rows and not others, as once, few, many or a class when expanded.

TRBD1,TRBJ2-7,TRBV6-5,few,CASNAGTELYEQYF,TGTGCCAGCAACGCCGGGACAGAACTCTACGAGCAGTACTTC
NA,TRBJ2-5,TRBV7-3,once,CASSFGGRETQYF,TGTGCCAGCAGCTTCGGTGGGAGAGAGACCCAGTACTTC
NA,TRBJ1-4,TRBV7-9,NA,CPSSMGTGSTEKLFF,TGTCCCAGCAGTATGGGAACAGGGTCTACTGAAAAACTGTTTTTT
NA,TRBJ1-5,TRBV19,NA,CASSTTGLNQPQHF,TGTGCCAGTAGTACGACAGGCCTCAATCAGCCCCAGCATTTT
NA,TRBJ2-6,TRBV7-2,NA,CASRIGGSGANVLTF,TGTGCCAGCAGGATCGGTGGCTCTGGGGCCAACGTCCTGACTTTC
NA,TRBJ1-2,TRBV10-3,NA,CAITRGDPGGYTF,TGTGCCATCACCCGGGGGGACCCTGGGGGCTACACCTTC
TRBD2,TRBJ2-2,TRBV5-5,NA,CASSPTSGSTGELFF,TGTGCCAGCAGCCCGACTAGCGGGAGCACCGGGGAGCTGTTTTTT
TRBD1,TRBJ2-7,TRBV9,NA,CASSPRDSSYEQYF,TGTGCCAGCAGCCCCCGGGACAGCTCCTACGAGCAGTACTTC
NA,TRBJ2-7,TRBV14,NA,CASSQAPSYEQYF,TGTGCCAGCAGCCAAGCTCCCTCCTACGAGCAGTACTTC
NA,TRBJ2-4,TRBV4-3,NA,CASSQGQSRMGENIQYF,TGCGCCAGCAGCCAAGGTCAAAGCAGGATGGGCGAAAACATTCAGTACTTC
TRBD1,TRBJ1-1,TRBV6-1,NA,CASIGTGFGEAFF,TGTGCCAGCATTGGGACAGGGTTTGGTGAAGCTTTCTTT
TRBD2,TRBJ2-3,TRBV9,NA,CASGLAGLPPQYF,TGTGCCAGCGGTTTAGCGGGTCTACCGCCGCAGTATTTT
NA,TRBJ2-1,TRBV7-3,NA,CASSLKLAGKNEQFF,TGTGCCAGCAGCTTAAAACTAGCAGGAAAAAATGAGCAGTTCTTC
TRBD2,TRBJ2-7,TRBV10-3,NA,CAISFSGGDSYEQYF,TGTGCCATCAGTTTTAGCGGGGGGGACTCCTACGAGCAGTACTTC
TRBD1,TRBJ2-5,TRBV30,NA,CAWSGYGTGKETQYF,TGTGCCTGGAGTGGATATGGGACAGGAAAAGAGACCCAGTACTTC
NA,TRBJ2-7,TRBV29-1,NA,CSVSQGISAGEQYF,TGCAGCGTATCACAGGGGATTTCTGCGGGAGAGCAGTACTTC
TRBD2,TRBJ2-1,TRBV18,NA,CASSSSGSSYNEQFF,TGTGCCAGCTCATCTAGCGGGAGCTCCTACAATGAGCAGTTCTTC
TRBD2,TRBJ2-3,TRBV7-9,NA,CSSSLRPSGRASTDTQYF,TGTTCCAGCAGCTTACGCCCTAGCGGGAGGGCGAGCACAGATACGCAGTATTTT
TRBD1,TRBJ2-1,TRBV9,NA,CASSSGQGYNEQFF,TGTGCCAGCAGCTCGGGACAGGGTTACAATGAGCAGTTCTTC
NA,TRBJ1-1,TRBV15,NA,CATSRRRENTEAFF,TGTGCCACCAGCAGGCGTCGGGAAAACACTGAAGCTTTCTTT
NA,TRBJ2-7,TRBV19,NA,CASSMSEGEQYF,TGTGCCAGTAGTATGTCCGAGGGCGAGCAGTACTTC
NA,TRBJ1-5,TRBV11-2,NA,CASSPEGGNQPQHF,TGTGCCAGCAGCCCAGAGGGAGGCAATCAGCCCCAGCATTTT
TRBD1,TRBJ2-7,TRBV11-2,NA,CASSKPGQQYEQYF,TGTGCCAGCAGTAAGCCGGGACAGCAATACGAGCAGTACTTC
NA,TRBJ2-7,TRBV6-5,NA,CASSYLGRRHEQYF,TGTGCCAGCAGTTACCTCGGAAGGCGGCACGAGCAGTACTTC
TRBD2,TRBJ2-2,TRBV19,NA,CASADSGIITGELFF,TGTGCCAGTGCCGATAGCGGGATCATCACCGGGGAGCTGTTTTTT
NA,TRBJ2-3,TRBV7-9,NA,CASSRADTQYF,TGTGCCAGCAGCCGTGCAGATACGCAGTATTTT
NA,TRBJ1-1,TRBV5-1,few,CASSPWTANTEAFF,TGCGCCAGCAGCCCATGGACAGCGAACACTGAAGCTTTCTTT
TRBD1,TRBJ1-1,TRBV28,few,CASSPPGGYTEAFF,TGTGCCAGCAGCCCCCCAGGGGGGTACACTGAAGCTTTCTTT
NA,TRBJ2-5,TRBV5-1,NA,CASSLSGIQETQYF,TGCGCCAGCAGCTTGTCTGGCATCCAAGAGACCCAGTACTTC
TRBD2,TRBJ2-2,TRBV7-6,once,CASSPRLAGEVRWTGELFF,TGTGCCAGCAGCCCGCGACTAGCGGGAGAGGTGCGGTGGACCGGGGAGCTGTTTTTT
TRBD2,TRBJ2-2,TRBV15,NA,CATSTYSGGVTGELFF,TGTGCCACCAGCACCTATAGCGGGGGAGTCACCGGGGAGCTGTTTTTT
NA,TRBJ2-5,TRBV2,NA,CASRGDYPGYQETQYF,TGTGCCAGCAGAGGAGACTACCCGGGGTACCAAGAGACCCAGTACTTC
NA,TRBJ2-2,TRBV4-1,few,CASSQEWAANTGELFF,TGCGCCAGCAGCCAAGAATGGGCTGCCAACACCGGGGAGCTGTTTTTT
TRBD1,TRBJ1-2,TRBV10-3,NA,CAITPGQGNHGYTF,TGTGCCATCACCCCGGGACAGGGAAATCATGGCTACACCTTC
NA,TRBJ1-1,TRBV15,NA,CATSRDIAGTEAFF,TGTGCCACCAGCAGAGATATTGCGGGCACTGAAGCTTTCTTT
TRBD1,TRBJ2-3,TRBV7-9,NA,CASSLAGQGDTQYF,TGTGCCAGCAGCTTAGCCGGACAGGGCGATACGCAGTATTTT
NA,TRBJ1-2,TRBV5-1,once,CASSETANYGYTF,TGCGCCAGCAGCGAGACAGCTAACTATGGCTACACCTTC
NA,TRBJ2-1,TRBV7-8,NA,CASSSGPRGGGFF,TGTGCCAGCAGCTCGGGCCCCCGTGGAGGTGGGTTCTTC
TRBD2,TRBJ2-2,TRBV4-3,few,CASSRLTSGGANGELFF,TGCGCCAGCAGCCGACTTACTAGCGGGGGGGCCAACGGGGAGCTGTTTTTT
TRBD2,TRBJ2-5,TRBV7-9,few,CASRRTSSETQYF,TGTGCCAGCAGACGGACTAGCTCCGAGACCCAGTACTTC
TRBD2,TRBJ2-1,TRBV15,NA,CATSRDRGLAAYNEQFF,TGTGCCACCAGCAGAGATAGGGGACTAGCGGCCTACAATGAGCAGTTCTTC
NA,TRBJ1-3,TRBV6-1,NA,CASSVSMGDTIYF,TGTGCCAGCAGTGTCTCCATGGGAGACACCATATATTTT
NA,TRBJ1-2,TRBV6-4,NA,CASSKLKTENLPYYGYTF,TGTGCCAGCAGTAAACTAAAAACCGAGAACTTACCCTACTATGGCTACACCTTC
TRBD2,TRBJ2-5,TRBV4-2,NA,CASSQDPRVAGGRETQYF,TGTGCCAGCAGCCAAGACCCTAGGGTAGCGGGGGGAAGGGAGACCCAGTACTTC
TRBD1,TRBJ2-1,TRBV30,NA,CAWSSGTGDNEQFF,TGTGCCTGGAGTTCCGGGACAGGGGACAATGAGCAGTTCTTC
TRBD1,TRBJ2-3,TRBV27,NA,CASSLIRDRGTDTQYF,TGTGCCAGCAGTTTAATTCGGGACAGGGGAACAGATACGCAGTATTTT
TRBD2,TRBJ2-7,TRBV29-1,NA,CSVDLAGAGNEQYF,TGCAGCGTTGACCTAGCGGGAGCGGGAAACGAGCAGTACTTC
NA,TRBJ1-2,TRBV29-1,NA,CSVRQPLGGYTF,TGCAGCGTTAGACAGCCCCTTGGAGGCTACACCTTC
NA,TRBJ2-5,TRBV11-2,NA,CASSLVGGEGETQYF,TGTGCCAGCAGCTTAGTAGGGGGAGAGGGAGAGACCCAGTACTTC
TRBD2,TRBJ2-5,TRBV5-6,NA,CASSLGTSGFQETQYF,TGTGCCAGCAGCTTGGGAACTAGCGGATTTCAAGAGACCCAGTACTTC
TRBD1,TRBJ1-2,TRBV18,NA,CASDRGGDGYTF,TGTGCCAGCGATCGAGGGGGCGATGGCTACACCTTC
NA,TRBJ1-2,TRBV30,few,CAWSGAGGYTF,TGTGCCTGGAGTGGGGCGGGGGGCTACACCTTC
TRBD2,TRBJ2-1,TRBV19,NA,CASSPLAGTAAFF,TGTGCCAGTTCACCTCTAGCGGGAACCGCGGCGTTCTTC